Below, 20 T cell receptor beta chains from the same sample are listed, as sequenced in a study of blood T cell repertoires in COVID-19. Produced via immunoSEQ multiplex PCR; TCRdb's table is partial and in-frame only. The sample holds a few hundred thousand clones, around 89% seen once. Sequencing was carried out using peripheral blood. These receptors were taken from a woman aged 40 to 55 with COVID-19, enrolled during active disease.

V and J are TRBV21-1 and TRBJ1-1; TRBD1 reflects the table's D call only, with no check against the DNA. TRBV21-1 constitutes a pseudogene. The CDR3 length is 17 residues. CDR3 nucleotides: TGTGCCAGCTCCCCTACTTGGGGGCCCCTTTCGAACACTGAAGCTTTCTTT. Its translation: CASSPTWGPLSNTEAFF.

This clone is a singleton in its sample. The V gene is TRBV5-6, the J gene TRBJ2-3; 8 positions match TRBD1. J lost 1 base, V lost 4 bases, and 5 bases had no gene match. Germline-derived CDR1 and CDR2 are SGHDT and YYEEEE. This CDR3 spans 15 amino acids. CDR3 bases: TGTGCCAGCAGCCAGGACAGGGTCGGCACAGATACGCAGTATTTT. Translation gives CASSQDRVGTDTQYF.

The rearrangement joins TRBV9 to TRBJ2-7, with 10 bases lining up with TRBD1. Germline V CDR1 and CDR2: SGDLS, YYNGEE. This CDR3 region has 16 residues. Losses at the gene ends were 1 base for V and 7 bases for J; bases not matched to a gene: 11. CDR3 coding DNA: TGTGCCAGCAGCGTATACACCGGGACAGGGGCTGGTGAGCAGTACTTC. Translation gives CASSVYTGTGAGEQYF.

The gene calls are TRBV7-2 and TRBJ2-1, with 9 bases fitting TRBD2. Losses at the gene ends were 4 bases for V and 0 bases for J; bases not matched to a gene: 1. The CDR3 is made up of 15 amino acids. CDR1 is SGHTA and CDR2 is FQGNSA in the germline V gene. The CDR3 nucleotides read TGTGCCAGCAGCTCGACTAGCGGCTCCTACAATGAGCAGTTCTTC. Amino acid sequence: CASSSTSGSYNEQFF. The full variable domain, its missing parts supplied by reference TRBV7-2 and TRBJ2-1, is GAGVSQSPSNKVTEKGKDVELRCDPISGHTALYWYRQSLGQGLEFLIYFQGNSAPDKSGLPSDRFSAERTGGSVSTLTIQRTQQEDSAVYLCASSSTSGSYNEQFFGPGTRLTVL.

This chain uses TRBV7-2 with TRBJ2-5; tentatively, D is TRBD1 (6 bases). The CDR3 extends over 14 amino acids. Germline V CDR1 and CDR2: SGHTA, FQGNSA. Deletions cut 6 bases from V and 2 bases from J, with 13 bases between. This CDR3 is CASRNQGSQETQYF. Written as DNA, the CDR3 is TGTGCCAGCAGGAACCAGGGGTCACAAGAGACCCAGTACTTC.

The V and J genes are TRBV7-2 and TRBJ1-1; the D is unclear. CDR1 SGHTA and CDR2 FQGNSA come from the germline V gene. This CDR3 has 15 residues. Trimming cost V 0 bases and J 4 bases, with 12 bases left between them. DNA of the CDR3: TGTGCCAGCAGCTTAGCGCCCCTGCCGGGCACTGAAGCTTTCTTT. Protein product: CASSLAPLPGTEAFF.

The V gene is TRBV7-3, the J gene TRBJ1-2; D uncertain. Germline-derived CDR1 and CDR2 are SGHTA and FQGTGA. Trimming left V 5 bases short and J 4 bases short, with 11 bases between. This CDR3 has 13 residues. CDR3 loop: CASSPSEGYGYTF. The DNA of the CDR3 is TGTGCCAGCAGCCCTAGCGAAGGCTATGGCTACACCTTC.

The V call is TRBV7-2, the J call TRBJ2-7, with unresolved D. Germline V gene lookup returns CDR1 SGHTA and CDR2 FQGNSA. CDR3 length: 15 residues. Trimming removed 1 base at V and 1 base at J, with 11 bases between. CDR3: CASSLGPSLSYEQYF. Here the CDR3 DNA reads TGTGCCAGCAGCTTAGGCCCTAGTTTATCCTACGAGCAGTACTTC.

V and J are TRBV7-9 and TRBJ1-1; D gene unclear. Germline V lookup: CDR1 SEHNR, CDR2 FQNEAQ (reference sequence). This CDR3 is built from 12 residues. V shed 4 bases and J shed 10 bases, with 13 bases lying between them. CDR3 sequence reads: CASSSLNEGAFF. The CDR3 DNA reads TGTGCCAGCAGCTCTTTAAATGAGGGAGCTTTCTTT. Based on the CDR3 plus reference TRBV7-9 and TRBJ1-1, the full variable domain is DTGVSQNPRHKITKRGQNVTFRCDPISEHNRLYWYRQTLGQGPEFLTYFQNEAQLEKSRLLSDRFSAERPKGSFSTLEIQRTEQGDSAMYLCASSSLNEGAFFGQGTRLTVV.

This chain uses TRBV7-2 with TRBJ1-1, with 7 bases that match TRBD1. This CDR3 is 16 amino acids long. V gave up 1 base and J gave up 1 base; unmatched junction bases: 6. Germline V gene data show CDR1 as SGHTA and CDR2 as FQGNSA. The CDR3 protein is CASSLGWTGKNTEAFF. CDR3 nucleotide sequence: TGTGCCAGCAGCTTAGGTTGGACAGGCAAGAACACTGAAGCTTTCTTT.

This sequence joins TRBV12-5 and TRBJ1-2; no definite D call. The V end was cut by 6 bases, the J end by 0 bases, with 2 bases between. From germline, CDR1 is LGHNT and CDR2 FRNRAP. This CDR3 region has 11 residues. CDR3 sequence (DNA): TGTGCTAGTGGCTCTAACTATGGCTACACCTTC. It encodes CASGSNYGYTF.

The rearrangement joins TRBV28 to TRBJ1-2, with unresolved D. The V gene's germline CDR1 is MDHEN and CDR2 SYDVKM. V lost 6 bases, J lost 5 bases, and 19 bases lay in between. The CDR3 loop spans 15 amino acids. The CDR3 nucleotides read TGTGCCAGCAGCGCAGCGGCAGGTTTGGGATATGGCTACACCTTC. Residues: CASSAAAGLGYGYTF.

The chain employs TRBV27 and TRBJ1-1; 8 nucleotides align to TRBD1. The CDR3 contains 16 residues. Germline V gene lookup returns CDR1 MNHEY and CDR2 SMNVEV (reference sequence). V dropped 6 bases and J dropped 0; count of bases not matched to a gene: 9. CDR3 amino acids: CASRTTGELVNTEAFF. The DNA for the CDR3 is TGTGCCAGCAGAACGACAGGGGAACTTGTGAACACTGAAGCTTTCTTT.

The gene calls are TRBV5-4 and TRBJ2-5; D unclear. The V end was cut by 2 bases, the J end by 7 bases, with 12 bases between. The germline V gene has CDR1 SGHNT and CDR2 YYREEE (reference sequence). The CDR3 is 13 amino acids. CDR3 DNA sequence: TGTGCCAGCAGCTTAGACGCCGGCGGGACCCAGTACTTC. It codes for CASSLDAGGTQYF. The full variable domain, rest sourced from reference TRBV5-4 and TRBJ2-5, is ETGVTQSPTHLIKTRGQQVTLRCSSQSGHNTVSWYQQALGQGPQFIFQYYREEENGRGNFPPRFSGLQFPNYSSELNVNALELDDSALYLCASSLDAGGTQYFGPGTRLLVL.

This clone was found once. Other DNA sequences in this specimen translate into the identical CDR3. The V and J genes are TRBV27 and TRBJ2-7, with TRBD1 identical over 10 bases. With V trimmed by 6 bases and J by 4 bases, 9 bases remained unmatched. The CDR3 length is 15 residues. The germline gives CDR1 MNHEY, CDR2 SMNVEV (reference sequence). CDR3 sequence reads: CASSPTGTGAYEQYF. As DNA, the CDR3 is TGTGCCAGCAGCCCCACCGGGACAGGGGCATACGAGCAGTACTTC.

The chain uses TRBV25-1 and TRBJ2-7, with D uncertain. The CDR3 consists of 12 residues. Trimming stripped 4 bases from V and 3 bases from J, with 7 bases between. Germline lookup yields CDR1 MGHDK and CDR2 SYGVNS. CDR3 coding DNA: TGTGCCAGCAGTGTAGTTCTCTACGAGCAGTACTTC. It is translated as CASSVVLYEQYF.

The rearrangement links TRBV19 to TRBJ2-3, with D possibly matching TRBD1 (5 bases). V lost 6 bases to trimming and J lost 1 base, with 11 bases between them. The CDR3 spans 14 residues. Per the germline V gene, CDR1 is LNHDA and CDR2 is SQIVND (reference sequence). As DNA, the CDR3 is TGTGCCAGTAGACCCCAACAGGGCACAGATACGCAGTATTTT. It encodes CASRPQQGTDTQYF.

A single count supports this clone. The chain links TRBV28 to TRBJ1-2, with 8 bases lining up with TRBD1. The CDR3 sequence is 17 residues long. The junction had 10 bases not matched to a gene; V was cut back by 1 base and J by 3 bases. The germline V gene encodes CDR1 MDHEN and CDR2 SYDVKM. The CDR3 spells CASSLYPGAGGDYGYTF. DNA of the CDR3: TGTGCCAGCAGTTTATATCCTGGGGCAGGGGGCGACTATGGCTACACCTTC.

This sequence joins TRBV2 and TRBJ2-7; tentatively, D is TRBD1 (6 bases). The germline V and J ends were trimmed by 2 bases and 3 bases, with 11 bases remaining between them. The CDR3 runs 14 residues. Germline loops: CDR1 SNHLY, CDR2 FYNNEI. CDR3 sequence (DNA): TGTGCCAGCAGTGAACAGGGGTCCCACTACGAGCAGTACTTC. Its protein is CASSEQGSHYEQYF.

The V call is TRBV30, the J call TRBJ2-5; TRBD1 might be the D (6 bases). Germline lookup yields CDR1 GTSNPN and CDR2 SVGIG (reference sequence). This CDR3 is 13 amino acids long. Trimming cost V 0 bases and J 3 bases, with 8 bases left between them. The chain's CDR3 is CAWSVTGKETQYF. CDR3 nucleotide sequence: TGTGCCTGGAGTGTTACAGGGAAAGAGACCCAGTACTTC.